The clone carrying this TCR beta chain turned up a few times. Its specificity is unknown. These data originate in a study of identical twins. General observations from the study: Potential partial confounding of zero-insertion analyses by invariant MAIT and iNKT cells was noted.

The V end lost 7 bases, the J end lost 6 bases, and 15 bases lay between the germline ends. Germline V gives CDR1 SNHLY, CDR2 FYNNEI. CDR3 size: 14 residues. TCRdb reprocessed the 5' RACE reads via MiXCR and lists one record per CDR3 protein. This sample has fewer than 650,000 distinct CDR3 sequences, with 9% to 10% found just once. These data also featured in a second study, about yellow fever vaccine responses in identical twins.

Input material: PBMCs. The clonotype originates from a woman between 18 and 29 years old in good health. The genes are TRBV2 and TRBJ1-4, with D tentatively TRBD1 (6 bases). The CDR3 nucleotides read TGTGCCAGCATGGGACGCAGGGGTGATGAAAAACTGTTTTTT. Translated, it gives CASMGRRGDEKLFF. The full variable domain, its missing parts supplied by reference TRBV2 and TRBJ1-4, is EPEVTQTPSHQVTQMGQEVILRCVPISNHLYFYWYRQILGQKVEFLVSFYNNEISEKSEIFDDQFSVERPDGSNFTLKIRSTKLEDSAMYFCASMGRRGDEKLFFGSGTQLSVL.